In this sample, the clone carrying this T cell receptor (delta chain) is medium-sized. This sample stems from a study of gamma-delta T cells after stem cell transplantation. TCRdb re-processed the RT-PCR reads using CATT. The sample lists some 1,600 delta-chain clones, 8.7% occurring once. Germline CDR1 and CDR2: GEAIGNYY and EKD. This CDR3 is 19 amino acids long. V trimming: 0 bases; J trimming: 4 bases; junction bases outside the gene matches: 15. The sequence derives from a human donor. It is not recorded whose cells these are; they may come from a transplant donor. The chain combines TRDV2 with TRDJ1, with 11 positions matching TRDD3. Sequenced material: gamma-delta T cells. CDR3 sequence (DNA): TGTGCCTGTGACACCTTGATTTTGGGGGATACGCGTGAATTCGATAAACTCATCTTT. This gives the protein CACDTLILGDTREFDKLIF.